This is a list of T cell receptor beta chains from one sample in a study of stem cell transplantation in POMP-related autoinflammatory disease. Only in-frame clones appear in the TCRdb table, and some are missing; sequencing was by immunoSEQ multiplex PCR. The data show more than 25,000 clones, approximately 86% seen once. Sequenced material: CD4+ T cells from PBMCs, taken before stem cell transplantation. The receptors here all came from a human donor with POMP-related autoinflammation and immune dysregulation (PRAID). Both conserved end residues are part of each CDR3. The order of the fields is V gene, D gene, clone size, CDR3 protein. D genes are given only for firm matches. The size of a clone is reported for some rows only, either as once, few or many, or as a class for expanded clones.

>TRBV19|-|-
CASMEGGTYNEQFF
>TRBV4-2|TRBD1|few
CASSQVRRGPNYGYTF
>TRBV7-9|-|few
CASSPREGSPLHF
>TRBV10-3|-|once
CAISEGGSSEKLFF
>TRBV2|-|few
CASRVEGNTEAFF
>TRBV2|TRBD2|-
CASRKTSGMETQYF
>TRBV5-1|-|-
CASSLEGRSAGELFF
>TRBV2|TRBD1|few
CASLPDRVDGYTF
>TRBV6-5|-|-
CASSYSSRETQYF
>TRBV6-1|TRBD1|-
CASSEGYSGTGRSPLHF
>TRBV4-1|TRBD2|-
CASSQLAGGKNIQYF
>TRBV6-1|-|-
CASRVGGRGEAFF
>TRBV2|-|-
CASSGGHGINEQFF
>TRBV5-5|TRBD2|-
CASSPLAGVFNEQFF
>TRBV19|-|-
CASSLSGFTGGYTF
>TRBV9|-|-
CASSVEGLTYNEQFF
>TRBV7-3|TRBD1|-
CASSIRGRLAFF
>TRBV4-1|TRBD1|-
CASSPRGRGANVLTF